Below, one T cell receptor (beta chain) is given with its context. The antigen it binds to is not known. No quality values exist for individual bases; no much larger clone is one base distant. The record originates from a study of blood T cell repertoires in COVID-19 (dated by TCRdb to the early 2020s). In terms of the full investigation: Collaborator samples came from the United States, Italy and Spain and covered acute and convalescent phases of COVID-19. The material from the prospective study consisted of cDNA or gDNA derived from T cells, B-cell-depleted T cells, or PBMCs. Deeply sampled blood TCRbeta repertoires from subjects exposed to, actively infected with, or recovered from COVID-19 were included in the dataset. The repertoires were released in a freely available public database meant as a resource for research on the immune response to SARS-CoV-2. The samples were drawn from two sources: the first 160 participants of the ongoing ImmuneRACE study, and 950 to 1,500 subjects contributed by 6 global collaborators. The sample metadata nearly always contained a de-identified subject ID, COVID-19 status, age in years and sex. Where HLA class I and class II types were available, the types were taken from metadata supplied by the sample provider, not from assay-based typing. General study outcomes and caveats: The quantity of clinical and demographic metadata differed by source and by participant and was supplied without curation.

Collaborating institutions collected whole blood in K2EDTA tubes following their own protocols. Collaborator samples were shipped for TCRbeta analysis as frozen whole blood, isolated PBMCs, or DNA extracted from either sample type. TCRbeta CDR3 regions were amplified from genomic DNA using the immunoSEQ Assay, a bias-controlled multiplex PCR. From the authors' description of their analysis: The number of nucleated cells in each sample was estimated from the amplification of reference gene primers within the assay. To quantify the absolute abundance of each unique TCRbeta CDR3 rearrangement, sequence reads were collapsed and filtered. For each sample, productive Simpson clonality was calculated by taking the square root of Simpson's diversity index across productive rearrangements. The table comes from immuneACCESS by way of TCRdb, which keeps in-frame sequences with V and J called. Part of the clones is missing from these tables; in studies checked, under half for an unresolved V gene and the rest for unknown reasons. V, J and clone size were drawn from that table, and D and trimming were deduced from the DNA. For this sample there are fewer than 250,000 clones; about 86% appear just once. Clones ranked in the top ten supply 0.75% to 0.95% of the sample.

Material: peripheral blood. This sequence was found in a woman in her 70s with acute or convalescent COVID-19.

The DNA sequence is as follows: TGTGCCAGCAGTCTCGTGAGCGGGTGGAACATCCACGAGCAGTACTTC. The translation is CASSLVSGWNIHEQYF. The rearranged segments are TRBV28 and TRBJ2-7, and possibly TRBD2, on 6 matching bases. V drops 5 bases and J drops 5 bases, leaving 22 bases in between. Looking up the germline V gene yields CDR1 MDHEN and CDR2 SYDVKM. The CDR3 runs 16 residues from the cysteine to the phenylalanine. Of the read, only the CDR3 DNA is kept; its 48 bases are in frame from base 1. Here the CDR3 is joined to the reference TRBV28 and TRBJ2-7 genes, and the full variable domain is: DVKVTQSSRYLVKRTGEKVFLECVQDMDHENMFWYRQDPGLGLRLIYFSYDVKMKEKGDIPEGYSVSREKKERFSLILESASTNQTSMYLCASSLVSGWNIHEQYFGPGTRLTVT.